This entry concerns a single TCR beta chain. Its antigen is unknown. Germline V CDR1 and CDR2: KGHDR, SFDVKD. This CDR3 has 15 amino acids. Trimming cost V 3 bases and J 1 base, with 11 bases left between them. The data derive from a study of blood T cells in healthy people across ages. Study as a whole: Capture by template switching was about one barcoded beta molecule per two T cells.

Findings of the study overall: Because donor CMV status was unknown, expanded clonotype changes were possibly confounded. Getting older went along with TCR beta diversity per million T cells dropping roughly linearly.

Through a sample-barcoded 5' primer and a J-beta primer mix, a second PCR was run for about 6 to 11 cycles. TCRdb recomputed calls from the 5' RACE reads with MiXCR, one row per CDR3 protein. In the table there are about a million distinct CDR3 sequences, 35% to 45% of which are singletons. The material sequenced was blood. V usage is TRBV24-1 and J usage is TRBJ1-2; D gene ambiguous. The clonotype comes from a man in his late teens or twenties in good health. CDR3 protein: CATSDPGGDNYGYTF. The CDR3 bases are TGTGCCACCAGTGATCCCGGAGGCGATAACTATGGCTACACCTTC.